This T cell receptor (beta chain) was found in a study of blood T cell repertoires in COVID-19. Study-level information: T cells, B-cell-depleted T cells, or PBMCs supplied cDNA or gDNA.

This CDR3 has 12 residues. The germline V gene encodes CDR1 SGHTA and CDR2 FQGNSA. V was pared by 3 bases and J by 8 bases, with 10 bases between. The data were produced by immunoSEQ multiplex PCR, yet TCRdb's version contains in-frame clones alone and is incomplete. The top ten hold 9.5% to 11% of the sample, which has around 130,000 clones, around 90% seen once. The chain links TRBV7-2 to TRBJ1-2; D gene unclear. The source of this sequence is a woman older than 75 with acute or convalescent COVID-19. Source material: peripheral blood. CDR3 sequence: CASSFSGEGYTF. The CDR3 coding sequence is TGTGCCAGCAGCTTTTCTGGGGAGGGCTACACCTTC.